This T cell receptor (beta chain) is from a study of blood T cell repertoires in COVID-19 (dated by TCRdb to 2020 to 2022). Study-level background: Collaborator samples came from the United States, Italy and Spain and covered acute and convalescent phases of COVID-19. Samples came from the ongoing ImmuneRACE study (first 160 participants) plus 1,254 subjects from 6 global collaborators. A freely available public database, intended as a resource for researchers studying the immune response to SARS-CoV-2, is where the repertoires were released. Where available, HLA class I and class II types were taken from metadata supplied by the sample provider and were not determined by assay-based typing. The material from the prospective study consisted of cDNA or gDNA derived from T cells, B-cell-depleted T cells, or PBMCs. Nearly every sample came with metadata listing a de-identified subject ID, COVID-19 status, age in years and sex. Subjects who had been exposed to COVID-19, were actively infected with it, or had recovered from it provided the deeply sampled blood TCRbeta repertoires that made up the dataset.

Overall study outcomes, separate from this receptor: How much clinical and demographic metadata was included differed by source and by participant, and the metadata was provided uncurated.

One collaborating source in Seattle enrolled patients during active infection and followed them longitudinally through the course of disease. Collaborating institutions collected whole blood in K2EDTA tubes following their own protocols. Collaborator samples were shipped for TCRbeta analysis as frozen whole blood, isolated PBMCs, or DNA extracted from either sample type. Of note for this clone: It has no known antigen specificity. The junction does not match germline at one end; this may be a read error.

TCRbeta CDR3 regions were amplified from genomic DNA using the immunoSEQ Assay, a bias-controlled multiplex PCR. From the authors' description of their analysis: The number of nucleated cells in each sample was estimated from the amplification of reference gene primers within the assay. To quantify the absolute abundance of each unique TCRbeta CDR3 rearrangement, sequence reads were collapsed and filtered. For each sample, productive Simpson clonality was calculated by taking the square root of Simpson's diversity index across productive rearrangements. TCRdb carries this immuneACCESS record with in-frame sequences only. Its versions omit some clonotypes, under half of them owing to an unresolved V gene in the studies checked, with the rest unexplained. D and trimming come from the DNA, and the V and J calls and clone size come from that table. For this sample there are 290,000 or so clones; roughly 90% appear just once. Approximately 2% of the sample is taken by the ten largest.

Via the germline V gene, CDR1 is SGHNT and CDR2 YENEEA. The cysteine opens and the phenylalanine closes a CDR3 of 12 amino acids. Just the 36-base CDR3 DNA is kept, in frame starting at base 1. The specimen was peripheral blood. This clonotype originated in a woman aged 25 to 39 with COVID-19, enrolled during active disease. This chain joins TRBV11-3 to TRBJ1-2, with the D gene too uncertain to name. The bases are TGTGCCAGCAGCTTAGATCGCGGGCAGGTACACTTC. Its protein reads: CASSLDRGQVHF.